This TCR beta chain was documented in a study of CD4+ T cells in melanoma. Remarks on this clone: The antigen is not known.

The CDR3 is 17 amino acids. The ends lost 4 bases at V and 3 bases at J; junction bases unmatched: 6. From germline, CDR1 is SGHDT and CDR2 YYEEEE. Profiling relied on immunoSEQ multiplex PCR, and the TCRdb table lists in-frame clones only, not all of them. The sample has some 15,000 clones; about 60% are singletons. Study-wide results and caveats: Reportedly, melanoma neoantigen-specific CD4+ T cells showed varied differentiation states. A reported correlation linked neoantigen-specific CD4+ T cells to CD8+, macrophage and B cell function.

The sequence came from a human donor with melanoma. Input material: cells from a culture (not recorded whether cultured in vitro). V gene TRBV5-6 combines with J gene TRBJ2-1, with TRBD2 identical over 14 bases. CDR3 nucleotide sequence: TGTGCCAGCAGCGCCTTGACTAGCGGGGGGGTCTACAATGAGCAGTTCTTC. Its translation: CASSALTSGGVYNEQFF.